The 12 T cell receptor beta chains given below trace back to one sample, sequenced in a study of beta chain features in type 1 diabetes (dated by TCRdb to between 2018 and 2020). On the study overall, not on this receptor specifically: A moderate but significant shortening of TCRB CDR3 length was observed in type 1 diabetes patients in all four CD4+ subsets.

For these TCRs, the target antigens are not known. The method was the immunoSEQ multiplex PCR assay. All of the isolated RNA was reverse transcribed with the High Capacity cDNA Reverse Transcription Kit, so expressed TCRB transcripts were sequenced. In its TCRdb copy, this immuneACCESS table keeps in-frame sequences only and misses some clones. Where compared with another copy, unresolved V genes explain less than half of these, and the others have no known cause. Within this sample are approximately 150,000 clones, with roughly 60% of them counted one time only. The ten largest clones capture around 0.08% of the sample. Input material: naive CD4+ T cells from blood. This sample's cell subset or site label indicates: true naive CD4+ T cells. These TCRs come from a man aged 25-45 years with type 1 diabetes.

Here the CDR3 reads CASSVDEDRGETQYF. Written as DNA, the CDR3 is TGTGCCAGCAGCGTAGACGAGGACAGGGGAGAGACCCAGTACTTC. The chain has TRBV9 and TRBJ2-5, with TRBD1 matching 9 bases. CDR1 is SGDLS, CDR2 YYNGEE, per germline. CDR3 length: 15 amino acids. The V gene end was trimmed by 0 bases and the J gene end by 4 bases; junction bases not matched to a gene: 4. Full variable domain (rest looked up from reference TRBV9 and TRBJ2-5): DSGVTQTPKHLITATGQRVTLRCSPRSGDLSVYWYQQSLDQGLQFLIQYYNGEERAKGNILERFSAQQFPDLHSELNLSSLELGDSALYFCASSVDEDRGETQYFGPGTRLLVL.

V gene TRBV7-9 combines with J gene TRBJ1-1, with 7 nucleotides matching TRBD1. Germline loops: CDR1 SEHNR, CDR2 FQNEAQ (reference sequence). With 4 bases clipped from V and 5 bases from J, the junction kept 7 bases outside the gene matches. CDR3 size: 14 residues. DNA of the CDR3: TGTGCCAGCAGCTCGCTCTACAGGGGAACTGAAGCTTTCTTT. Translation: CASSSLYRGTEAFF.

This chain joins TRBV28 and TRBJ2-1, with TRBD2 matching over 7 bases. In germline, CDR1 is MDHEN, CDR2 SYDVKM. After removal of 5 bases from V and 8 bases from J, the junction contained 6 bases not matched to a gene. The CDR3 has 13 residues. The CDR3 protein is CASSMERGDEQFF. The CDR3, as DNA: TGTGCCAGCAGTATGGAGCGGGGCGATGAGCAGTTCTTC.

The chain couples TRBV29-1 to TRBJ2-7; 7 nucleotides match TRBD1. Germline V gene sequence: CDR1 SQVTM, CDR2 ANQGSEA. CDR3 length: 11 residues. The trim removed 8 bases at V and 7 bases at J, leaving 8 bases unmatched. CDR3 sequence (DNA): TGCAGCATTAATACAGGGGATGAGCAGTACTTC. It codes for CSINTGDEQYF.

The rearrangement links TRBV29-1 to TRBJ1-5; D unclear. This CDR3 comprises 12 residues. Trimming shortened V by 4 bases and J by 0 bases, and 4 bases separated the two germline ends. The germline V gene encodes CDR1 SQVTM and CDR2 ANQGSEA. Written as DNA, the CDR3 is TGCAGCGTTGTCGATAGCAATCAGCCCCAGCATTTT. This encodes CSVVDSNQPQHF.

V is TRBV9 and J is TRBJ2-6; D is possibly TRBD2 (6 bases). The CDR3 runs 16 residues. Trimming took off 1 base at V and 3 bases at J, with 11 bases between the two ends. From germline, CDR1 is SGDLS and CDR2 YYNGEE. CDR3 sequence (DNA): TGTGCCAGCAGCGTACCGGACGGGGGTGGGGCCAACGTCCTGACTTTC. Translating it yields CASSVPDGGGANVLTF.

There are a few counts of this clone. Since the CDR3 does not end with the conserved phenylalanine or tryptophan, this likely comes from a read error. It is unclear where the CDR3 begins or ends on the DNA, so no DNA is shown, and the CDR3 is as TCRdb lists it. The CDR3 sequence is CSARGDFS. The J gene is TRBJ1-2, the V gene TRBV20-1. Germline-derived CDR1 and CDR2 are DFQATT and SNEGSKA (reference sequence). The CDR3 has 8 amino acids, counting both end residues.

CDR3 residues: CASSSFPLVLLETQYF. The CDR3 nucleotides read TGTGCCAGCAGCTCCTTTCCCCTCGTACTTCTGGAGACCCAGTACTTC. This chain uses TRBV21-1 with TRBJ2-5; the table's D call of TRBD2 was not tested on the DNA. TRBV21-1 has pseudogene status. This CDR3 is built from 16 residues.

This clone was detected only once. The chain combines TRBV29-1 with TRBJ2-1; the D gene is possibly TRBD1 (5 bases). The ends were cut back, 5 bases at V and 3 bases at J, with 11 bases in the middle. In germline, CDR1 is SQVTM, CDR2 ANQGSEA. This CDR3 region has 13 residues. The CDR3 nucleotides read TGCAGCGTTCATTTGACAGTCTACAATGAGCAGTTCTTC. Its protein is CSVHLTVYNEQFF.

This rearrangement joins TRBV30 to TRBJ2-7, with D possibly being TRBD1 (6 bases). Germline CDR1 GTSNPN, CDR2 SVGIG (reference sequence). Trimming removed 4 bases from V and 0 bases from J, with 13 bases in between. The CDR3 consists of 14 residues. This chain's CDR3 is CAWMRQADSYEQYF. CDR3 nucleotides: TGTGCCTGGATGAGACAGGCAGACTCCTACGAGCAGTACTTC.

This chain joins TRBV7-8 and TRBJ1-1; the match to TRBD1 covers 10 bases. CDR1 is SGHVS, CDR2 FQNEAQ, per germline. The CDR3 has 14 residues. Losses at the gene ends were 5 bases for V and 7 bases for J; bases not matched to a gene: 7. Written as DNA, the CDR3 is TGTGCCAGCAGCGAACACCGGGACAGGGGTGAAGCTTTCTTT. Its translation is CASSEHRDRGEAFF.

This clone has a handful of counts. The chain employs TRBV7-9 and TRBJ2-3; 8 nucleotides agree with TRBD2. Trimming removed 1 base from V and 0 bases from J; junction bases left unmatched: 3. Germline V gene lookup returns CDR1 SEHNR and CDR2 FQNEAQ (reference sequence). The CDR3 is 16 amino acids. The CDR3 here is CASSLVTSGSTDTQYF. The CDR3 bases are TGTGCCAGCAGCTTAGTCACTAGCGGTAGCACAGATACGCAGTATTTT.